These T cell receptor beta chains were read from a single sample in a study of CD8 T cells in Susac syndrome. Each CDR3 protein is one row after TCRdb ran MiXCR on the immunoSEQ multiplex PCR reads. The data contain roughly 180,000 distinct CDR3 sequences, approximately 93% of them seen just once; the ten biggest clones take up roughly 0.098%. The sequenced sample consisted of CD4+ T cells from PBMCs. Every receptor here comes from a human donor with multiple sclerosis. The CDR3 runs from the conserved cysteine through the conserved F or W. A D gene is named only where the DNA matches it firmly. The listing skips clone size in some rows; elsewhere it reads once, few, many or a size class.

J gene,V gene,D gene,clone size,CDR3 protein,CDR3 DNA
TRBJ2-1,TRBV7-8,TRBD2,-,CASYGAGVEQFF,TGTGCCAGCTACGGAGCGGGAGTTGAGCAGTTCTTC
TRBJ2-3,TRBV5-4,TRBD2,-,CASSLLDGGSTDTQYF,TGTGCCAGCAGCTTGCTCGACGGGGGGAGCACAGATACGCAGTATTTT
TRBJ1-2,TRBV5-1,TRBD1,few,CASSGDSYGYTF,TGCGCCAGCAGCGGGGACAGCTATGGCTACACCTTC
TRBJ1-2,TRBV10-1,-,-,CASSADGYGYTF,TGCGCCAGCAGTGCCGACGGATACGGCTACACCTTC
TRBJ1-6,TRBV7-9,TRBD1,-,CASSRGQGSSPLHF,TGTGCCAGCAGCCGGGGACAGGGAAGTTCACCCCTCCACTTT
TRBJ2-5,TRBV28,-,-,CASSLISVRLGETQYF,TGTGCCAGCAGTTTAATCTCAGTTCGTTTGGGAGAGACCCAGTACTTC
TRBJ1-3,TRBV5-6,TRBD1,-,CASSADRGRNTIYF,TGTGCCAGCAGCGCCGACAGGGGTCGAAACACCATATATTTT
TRBJ2-3,TRBV2,-,-,CASRDIADTQYF,TGTGCCAGCAGGGATATAGCAGATACGCAGTATTTT
TRBJ1-5,TRBV19,-,-,CASSIISELNQPQHF,TGTGCCAGTAGTATTATATCGGAGCTCAATCAGCCCCAGCATTTT
TRBJ2-5,TRBV20-1,-,-,CSAPLLGKETQYF,TGCAGTGCTCCACTCCTTGGAAAAGAGACCCAGTACTTC
TRBJ1-1,TRBV6-2/TRBV6-3,-,few,CASSYSTRGRSLNTEAFF,TGTGCCAGCAGTTACTCGACGCGGGGAAGGTCGTTGAACACTGAAGCTTTCTTT
TRBJ1-5,TRBV5-1,TRBD1,-,CASSVAPITGGNQPQHF,TGCGCCAGCAGCGTTGCACCGATTACAGGGGGCAATCAGCCCCAGCATTTT
TRBJ1-2,TRBV28,-,-,CASSLTGPYGYTF,TGTGCCAGCAGTTTAACGGGACCCTATGGCTACACCTTC
TRBJ2-7,TRBV20-1,TRBD2,-,CSAKGLADFYEQYF,TGCAGTGCTAAAGGACTAGCGGACTTCTACGAGCAGTACTTC
TRBJ2-1,TRBV9,TRBD2,-,CASSPRSAGGHNEQFF,TGTGCCAGCAGCCCTAGATCCGCGGGGGGGCACAATGAGCAGTTCTTC
TRBJ2-3,TRBV9,-,-,CASSEGGLTDTQYF,TGTGCCAGCAGCGAGGGGGGTTTGACAGATACGCAGTATTTT
TRBJ2-7,TRBV28,TRBD1,few,CASSFGQGLNEQYF,TGTGCCAGCAGTTTTGGACAGGGTCTCAACGAGCAGTACTTC
TRBJ2-3,TRBV28,TRBD2,-,CASSLQAGASDTQYF,TGTGCCAGCAGTTTACAAGCGGGAGCCTCAGATACGCAGTATTTT
TRBJ2-2,TRBV7-2,TRBD2,-,CASSVGLLNTGELFF,TGTGCCAGCAGCGTGGGACTACTGAACACCGGGGAGCTGTTTTTT
TRBJ2-4,TRBV7-2,-,once,CASSSTRLLDIQYF,TGTGCCAGCAGCTCTACTAGATTATTAGACATTCAGTACTTC
TRBJ2-7,TRBV5-6,-,few,CASSLFPSDEQYF,TGTGCCAGCAGCTTATTCCCTAGCGACGAGCAGTACTTC
TRBJ1-5,TRBV19,-,-,CASSIRGAVNQPQHF,TGTGCCAGTAGTATACGAGGGGCCGTGAATCAGCCCCAGCATTTT
TRBJ1-3,TRBV27,-,-,CASSPLSSGNTIYF,TGTGCCAGCAGTCCTCTCAGCTCTGGAAACACCATATATTTT
TRBJ2-3,TRBV27,TRBD2,-,CASSSELAGDPSRRTDTQYF,TGTGCCAGCAGTTCGGAACTAGCGGGGGACCCCTCACGGCGCACAGATACGCAGTATTTT
TRBJ2-3,TRBV15,TRBD2,-,CATSAWTSGNTDTQYF,TGTGCCACCAGCGCCTGGACTAGCGGAAACACAGATACGCAGTATTTT
TRBJ2-7,TRBV2,TRBD2,-,CASSGLAGSRKQYF,TGTGCCAGCAGTGGACTAGCGGGGTCCAGGAAGCAGTACTTC